This record looks at one T cell receptor beta chain sequence and its context. The data were obtained in a study of blood T cell repertoires in COVID-19. Study in general: Acute and convalescent COVID-19 samples came from the United States, Italy and Spain. T cells, B-cell-depleted T cells, or PBMCs supplied cDNA or gDNA.

Germline V gene lookup returns CDR1 LNHDA and CDR2 SQIVND (reference sequence). Trimming took 9 bases from V and 13 from J, leaving 19 bases between them. This CDR3 comprises 12 residues. In the original analysis: Researchers report that nucleated cell counts were estimated from reference gene primer amplification. Profiling relied on immunoSEQ multiplex PCR, and the TCRdb table lists in-frame clones only, not all of them. V, J and clone size are taken as reported in that table, and D and trimming were inferred from the DNA itself. The sample consists of some 150,000 clones, about four fifths of them appearing once.

This clonotype originated in a woman aged 80 or over in a cohort sampled during active or convalescent COVID-19. V is TRBV19 and J is TRBJ2-1; tentative D call: TRBD2 (6 bases). The sample consisted of peripheral blood. CDR3 region: CASSPGWGVQFF. Here the CDR3 DNA reads TGTGCCAGCTCCCCAGGGTGGGGGGTTCAGTTCTTC.